The rows below give T cell receptor beta chains drawn from one sample of a study of shared clonotypes between healthy human individuals. The protocol was immunoSEQ multiplex PCR, while the TCRdb copy is restricted to in-frame clones and leaves out a portion. The sample contains about 530,000 clones, roughly 85% of which appear only once. Sequences were obtained from PBMCs. Source of these receptors: a woman aged 35 to 49 in good health. Some clones in this sample may be carry-over from other donors' samples. Each CDR3 is given with its conserved first and last residue. Rows give clone size only sometimes, using once, few, many, or a class for an expanded clone.

abundance,v_gene,j_gene,CDR3aa
NA,TRBV18,TRBJ2-1,CASSPLGLAGFNEQFF
NA,TRBV4-1,TRBJ1-4,CASSRLGKFNEKLFF
NA,TRBV9,TRBJ2-4,CASSASGTTGTIQYF
few,TRBV4-2,TRBJ1-5,CASSQFRGQPQHF
NA,TRBV7-2,TRBJ2-7,CASSLRGRAGEQYF
NA,TRBV6-1,TRBJ1-2,CASSEGTGWNYGYTF
NA,TRBV19,TRBJ1-5,CASSPPEDRQPQHF
NA,TRBV30,TRBJ2-5,CAWGGRAGHETQYF
few,TRBV15,TRBJ2-5,CATSLKKGGQETQYF
NA,TRBV2,TRBJ2-5,CASSERQGRETQYF
once,TRBV5-4,TRBJ2-1,CASSSSTGPGNEQFF
NA,TRBV18,TRBJ2-2,CASSPRKGQNTGELFF
NA,TRBV7-9,TRBJ2-7,CASSFTTDGAEQYF
NA,TRBV7-3,TRBJ2-7,CASSLSGPSGMLYEQYF
NA,TRBV23-1,TRBJ2-1,CASSPPRTGLEQFF
NA,TRBV10-3,TRBJ2-6,CASGANVLTF
NA,TRBV27,TRBJ1-1,CASSFRTADEAFF
NA,TRBV5-1,TRBJ2-7,CASRLASGMYEQYF
NA,TRBV21-1,TRBJ1-5,CASSKFSIQPQHF
NA,TRBV7-8,TRBJ2-6,CASKSAGANVLTF
once,TRBV2,TRBJ2-7,CASSGLAGFYEQYF
NA,TRBV6-6,TRBJ1-5,CASSYAGWRGNQPQHF
NA,TRBV7-3,TRBJ2-7,CASSLGLAYEQYF
once,TRBV6-1,TRBJ2-6,CASSVLGDSGANVLTF
NA,TRBV18,TRBJ2-2,CASSGSLPGTGGSTGELFF
NA,TRBV28,TRBJ1-2,CASGTAYYGYTF
NA,TRBV18,TRBJ1-1,CASSPAMVMNTEAFF
NA,TRBV10-3,TRBJ2-1,CAISEPDRGIGYEQFF
NA,TRBV4-1,TRBJ1-5,CASSQVLGSNQPQHF
NA,TRBV10-3,TRBJ2-6,CAISAERDGANVLTF
NA,TRBV20-1,TRBJ2-5,CSATDQETQYF
NA,TRBV28,TRBJ2-3,CASSSYTGGGTDTQYF
NA,TRBV6-4,TRBJ1-5,CASSVVFSGRVPNQPQHF
few,TRBV4-3,TRBJ1-1,CASSPRPRGLGTEAFF
NA,TRBV15,TRBJ2-1,CATSRQNYNEQFF
NA,TRBV19,TRBJ1-1,CASSIAVGANTEAFF